What follows are 18 T cell receptor beta chains derived from one specimen sequenced in a study of blood T cell repertoires in COVID-19 (dated by TCRdb to between 2020 and 2021). The library was produced with the immunoSEQ multiplex PCR assay. Not all clones reach the TCRdb copy of this immuneACCESS table, which keeps in-frame sequences only. Checked studies attribute under half of the gap to unresolved V genes and leave the rest unexplained. This sample is represented by around 91,000 clones; 85% of them were singletons. The top ten hold roughly 40% of the sample. Specimen: peripheral blood. The receptors derive from an elderly man with acute or convalescent COVID-19.

This clone was detected only once. One end of the junction fails to match germline, which may point to a read error. The chain carries TRBV27 and TRBJ2-1; possibly TRBD1 for D (5 bases). The CDR3 is 13 amino acids. Germline V gene lookup returns CDR1 MNHEY and CDR2 SMNVEV (reference sequence). CDR3: CATSGAADNEQFF. The CDR3 DNA follows: TGTGCCACCAGTGGGGCCGCGGACAATGAGCAGTTCTTC.

V gene TRBV11-2 combines with J gene TRBJ1-1; 9 bases match TRBD1. CDR3 length: 12 residues. The V segment lost 6 bases and the J segment 8 bases; nucleotides outside the gene matches: 4. In germline, CDR1 is SGHAT, CDR2 FQNNGV. The CDR3 DNA sequence: TGTGCCAGCAGTAAGACAGGGGGAGAAGCTTTCTTT. Protein sequence: CASSKTGGEAFF. The variable domain in full, with the rest retrieved from reference TRBV11-2 and TRBJ1-1, is EAGVAQSPRYKIIEKRQSVAFWCNPISGHATLYWYQQILGQGPKLLIQFQNNGVVDDSQLPKDRFSAERLKGVDSTLKIQPAKLEDSAVYLCASSKTGGEAFFGQGTRLTVV.

The V gene is TRBV7-8, the J gene TRBJ1-1; D is ambiguous. The CDR3 runs to 11 residues. V lost 10 bases, J lost 1 base, and 7 bases lay in between. Germline CDR1 and CDR2: SGHVS and FQNEAQ. CDR3 in DNA: TGTGCCACCATAGCGAACACTGAAGCTTTCTTT. Residues: CATIANTEAFF.

This chain connects TRBV5-4 to TRBJ1-2; 7 nucleotides agree with TRBD1. This CDR3 is built from 13 residues. Germline V gene sequence: CDR1 SGHNT, CDR2 YYREEE (reference sequence). Trimming removed 4 bases from V and 4 bases from J; junction bases left unmatched: 4. CDR3 DNA sequence: TGTGCCAGCAGCCGGGGACAGACCTATGGCTACACCTTC. Translation: CASSRGQTYGYTF.

V gene TRBV10-3 combines with J gene TRBJ2-3, with TRBD1 as a possible D gene (6 bases). Germline V gene data show CDR1 as ENHRY and CDR2 as SYGVKD. V gave up 4 bases and J gave up 2 bases, with 16 bases separating them. This CDR3 contains 16 residues. The CDR3 bases are TGTGCCATCAGTGTACGAGGACAGCTTGTCACAGATACGCAGTATTTT. This sequence encodes CAISVRGQLVTDTQYF.

This chain links TRBV11-2 with TRBJ2-3; TRBD2 matches at 12 bases. The CDR3 consists of 16 residues. Trimming removed 5 bases from V and 1 base from J; junction bases left unmatched: 4. CDR1 is SGHAT and CDR2 is FQNNGV in the germline V gene. CDR3 in DNA: TGTGCCAGCAGCCCCCTAGCGGGGGGGGGCACAGATACGCAGTATTTT. Residues: CASSPLAGGGTDTQYF.

The rearrangement links TRBV21-1 to TRBJ2-6; TRBD2, the table's D call, was not compared with the DNA. TRBV21-1 is tagged as a pseudogene. The CDR3 consists of 19 residues. The DNA of the CDR3 is TGTGCCAGCAGCCAACCGGGGGAAGTCCTCCTTCCTGGGGCCAACGTCCTGACTTTC. Translation gives CASSQPGEVLLPGANVLTF.

The CDR3, as DNA: TGTGCCAGCACGGACGGGAGTCTCAATGAGCAGTTCTTC. Translation gives CASTDGSLNEQFF. The gene calls are TRBV6-5 and TRBJ2-1; D may be TRBD2 (6 bases). The length of the CDR3 is 13 residues. V was clipped by 7 bases and J by 6 bases, with 13 bases between them. Germline values: CDR1 MNHEY, CDR2 SVGAGI.

The rearrangement joins TRBV19 to TRBJ2-7, with 8 nucleotides matching TRBD2. Germline CDR1 LNHDA, CDR2 SQIVND (reference sequence). The CDR3 runs to 14 residues. Trimming cost V 5 bases and J 6 bases; bases outside gene matches: 9. CDR3 sequence reads: CASSVKAGVSEQYF. CDR3 bases: TGTGCCAGTAGTGTCAAAGCGGGAGTAAGCGAGCAGTACTTC.

The J gene is TRBJ2-7, the V gene TRBV7-5; the table's TRBD1 call for D was not verified on the DNA. TRBV7-5 is annotated as a pseudogene. The CDR3 sequence is 16 residues long. The CDR3 here is CARSARWDRYHYEQYF. DNA of the CDR3: TGTGCCAGAAGCGCCCGTTGGGACAGATACCACTACGAGCAGTACTTC.

This chain connects TRBV3-1 (or the pseudogene TRBV3-2) to TRBJ2-3, with D possibly matching TRBD2 (7 bases). The CDR3 loop spans 13 amino acids. V lost 8 bases, J lost 6 bases, and 15 bases lay in between. Germline CDR1 and CDR2: LGHDT and YNNKEL (reference sequence). The CDR3 sequence is CASGGGAGDTQYF. The CDR3 bases are TGTGCCAGCGGTGGGGGGGCTGGGGATACGCAGTATTTT.

Many counts were recorded for this clone. V usage is TRBV10-3 and J usage is TRBJ2-2; 10 nucleotides match TRBD1. The germline CDR1 and CDR2 sequences are ENHRY and SYGVKD. With V trimmed by 3 bases and J by 7 bases, 11 bases remained unmatched. The CDR3 consists of 17 residues. This chain's CDR3 is CAISELPGTGVSGELFF. CDR3 DNA: TGTGCCATCAGTGAACTACCGGGGACAGGGGTTAGCGGGGAGCTGTTTTTT.

V is TRBV28 and J is TRBJ2-5, with TRBD2 matching 11 bases. V shed 0 bases and J 0 bases; nucleotides not matched to a gene: 3. CDR1 and CDR2 (germline): MDHEN, SYDVKM. The CDR3 extends over 17 amino acids. The CDR3 reads CASSLWASGRHQETQYF. The CDR3 DNA sequence: TGTGCCAGCAGTTTATGGGCTAGCGGGAGGCACCAAGAGACCCAGTACTTC.

The rearrangement links TRBV2 to TRBJ1-1; D gene ambiguous. Per germline, CDR1 SNHLY and CDR2 FYNNEI. The CDR3 consists of 13 residues. Trimming stripped 4 bases from V and 2 bases from J, with 8 bases between. CDR3 amino acids: CASSASENTEAFF. CDR3 in DNA: TGTGCCAGCAGTGCCTCAGAAAACACTGAAGCTTTCTTT.

The rearrangement joins TRBV6-2 or TRBV6-3 to TRBJ2-1; D possibly corresponds to TRBD2 (5 bases). This CDR3 is 12 amino acids long. Germline V CDR1 and CDR2: MNHEY, SVGEGT. The V end was cut by 2 bases, the J end by 8 bases, with 7 bases between. The CDR3 DNA sequence: TGTGCCAGCAGTTACGGACTGTATGAGCAGTTCTTC. Amino acids: CASSYGLYEQFF.

The CDR3 reads CASSPWTSGGSNTGELFF. The CDR3 nucleotides read TGTGCCAGCTCACCATGGACTAGCGGGGGATCAAACACCGGGGAGCTGTTTTTT. This chain joins TRBV18 and TRBJ2-2; 13 nucleotides line up with TRBD2. Germline trimming cut 2 bases from V and 2 bases from J; bases unmatched to any gene: 5. The CDR3 loop spans 18 amino acids. The germline V gene has CDR1 KGHSH and CDR2 LQKENI.

The rearrangement uses TRBV7-2 and TRBJ2-7; tentatively, D is TRBD2 (5 bases). CDR1 SGHTA and CDR2 FQGNSA come from the germline V gene. With 1 base removed from V and 6 bases from J, the gap between germline ends came to 16 bases. The CDR3 length is 15 residues. CDR3 protein: CASSLEGSERSEQYF. In DNA form, the CDR3 reads TGTGCCAGCAGCTTAGAAGGGTCGGAGCGGAGCGAGCAGTACTTC.

The V call is TRBV5-1, the J call TRBJ2-5; 10 nucleotides line up with TRBD2. Germline V gene sequence: CDR1 SGHRS, CDR2 YFSETQ. The ends lost 4 bases at V and 5 bases at J; junction bases unmatched: 8. The CDR3 length is 15 residues. Here the CDR3 reads CASSSTSGILETQYF. DNA of the CDR3: TGCGCCAGCAGCAGTACTAGCGGGATTTTGGAGACCCAGTACTTC.